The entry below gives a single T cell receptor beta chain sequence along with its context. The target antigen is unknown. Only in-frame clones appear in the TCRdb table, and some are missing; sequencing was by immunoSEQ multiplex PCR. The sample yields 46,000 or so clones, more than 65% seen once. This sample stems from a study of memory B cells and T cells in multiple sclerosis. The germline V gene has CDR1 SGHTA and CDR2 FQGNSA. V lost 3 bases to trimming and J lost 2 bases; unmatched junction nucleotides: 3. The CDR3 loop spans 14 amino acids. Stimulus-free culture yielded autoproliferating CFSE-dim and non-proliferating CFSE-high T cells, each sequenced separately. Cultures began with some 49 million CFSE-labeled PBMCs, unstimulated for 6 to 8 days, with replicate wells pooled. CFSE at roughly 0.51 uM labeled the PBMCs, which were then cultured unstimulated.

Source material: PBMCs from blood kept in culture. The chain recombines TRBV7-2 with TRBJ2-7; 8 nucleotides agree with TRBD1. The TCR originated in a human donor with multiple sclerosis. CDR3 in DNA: TGTGCCAGCAGCTTGGACAGGGTAACCTACGAGCAGTACTTC. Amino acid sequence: CASSLDRVTYEQYF.